The TCR beta chain described here comes from a study of OX40 agonist ivuxolimab in advanced cancers. Study findings and constraints: More expanded clones were found, on average, in CD8+ than in CD4+ T cells.

CDR3 length equals 15 residues. Produced via immunoSEQ multiplex PCR; TCRdb's table is partial and in-frame only. The table lists 82,000 or so clones, 85% of them singletons, with more than 2% in the top ten. A note on this clone: The antigen remains undetermined.

The chain carries TRBV1 and TRBJ2-5; no DNA check was done on the table's D call, TRBD2. TRBV1 is a pseudogene. This receptor was identified in an adult with an advanced solid tumor such as melanoma, head and neck, liver or kidney cancer. The source was CD4+ or CD8+ T cells sorted from blood, collected in a trial of the OX40 agonist ivuxolimab. CDR3: CTSSHRRGNQETQYF. The CDR3 DNA sequence: TGCACCAGCAGCCATCGGCGGGGGAATCAAGAGACCCAGTACTTC.